Below, 17 T cell receptor beta chains from the same sample are listed, as sequenced in a study of T cell responses to AZD1222 COVID-19 vaccine. The table came from immunoSEQ multiplex PCR; TCRdb's copy has only in-frame clones and leaves some out. Of about 150,000 clones in the sample, around nine tenths are singletons; the top ten hold 1.5% to 2%. Sample: peripheral blood, taken on day 0 of AZD1222 vaccination. Source of these receptors: an adult in good health.

This clone was seen a handful of times. The chain joins TRBV4-3 to TRBJ1-2, with D unresolved. Looked up from germline, CDR1 is LGHNA and CDR2 is YSLEER. Trimming removed 1 base at V and 0 bases at J, with 12 bases between. The CDR3 is 16 residues long. CDR3 in amino acids: CASSQGALDPNYGYTF. The CDR3 bases are TGCGCCAGCAGCCAAGGTGCGCTGGATCCTAACTATGGCTACACCTTC.

This clone was seen only a few times. The rearrangement uses TRBV4-2 and TRBJ2-3, with D perhaps TRBD2 (5 bases). The CDR3 loop spans 16 amino acids. V was cut by 3 bases and J by 4 bases, with 17 bases left in between. CDR1 and CDR2 from the germline V gene are LGHNA and YNFKEQ. CDR3 loop: CASSQDSPGSSDTQYF. CDR3 nucleotides: TGTGCCAGCAGCCAGGATTCCCCGGGGAGCTCAGATACGCAGTATTTT.

For this clone: The sample contains more than one DNA sequence encoding this CDR3. The chain is built from TRBV6-5 and TRBJ2-7; 11 bases fit TRBD1. The V segment lost 3 bases and the J segment 3 bases; nucleotides outside the gene matches: 4. The CDR3 length is 15 residues. The V gene's germline CDR1 is MNHEY and CDR2 SVGAGI. CDR3 DNA sequence: TGTGCCAGCAGTTATCCCGGGACAGGGGGCTACGAGCAGTACTTC. Its translation: CASSYPGTGGYEQYF.

The chain joins TRBV7-8 to TRBJ1-4; D remains unclear. Germline CDR1 and CDR2: SGHVS and FQNEAQ. This CDR3 comprises 14 residues. Trimming took 2 bases from V and 0 from J, leaving 4 bases between them. CDR3 sequence (DNA): TGTGCCAGCAGCTTACAAGCAACTAATGAAAAACTGTTTTTT. It yields the protein CASSLQATNEKLFF.

This chain connects TRBV5-4 to TRBJ2-7; D may be TRBD2 (6 bases). CDR3 size: 14 residues. Trimming removed 4 bases at V and 3 bases at J, with 14 bases between. CDR1 and CDR2 (germline): SGHNT, YYREEE (reference sequence). Here the CDR3 reads CASSTEGRIYEQYF. The CDR3 nucleotides are TGTGCCAGCAGCACGGAGGGACGGATCTACGAGCAGTACTTC.

The CDR3 DNA follows: TGTGCCAGCAGCGCGGGAGGGGCCCCAAGGACTGAAGCTTTCTTT. Encoded protein: CASSAGGAPRTEAFF. The rearrangement joins TRBV9 to TRBJ1-1, with D maybe TRBD1 (5 bases). This CDR3 has 15 amino acids. The V end lost 3 bases, the J end lost 5 bases, and 17 bases lay between the germline ends. Germline CDR1 reads SGDLS; CDR2 reads YYNGEE.

This chain connects TRBV27 to TRBJ1-2; D is perhaps TRBD1 (6 bases). The germline V gene encodes CDR1 MNHEY and CDR2 SMNVEV (reference sequence). V was clipped by 5 bases and J by 8 bases, with 18 bases between them. The CDR3 spans 14 residues. The CDR3 DNA is TGTGCCAGCAGTCCCTGGGGGGGGGCCAGCGGCTACACCTTC. Translation: CASSPWGGASGYTF.

Only a few counts were recorded for this clone. The chain uses TRBV7-3 and TRBJ1-2; 9 bases agree with TRBD1. This CDR3 spans 15 amino acids. The germline V gene encodes CDR1 SGHTA and CDR2 FQGTGA. The V gene end was trimmed by 5 bases and the J gene end by 2 bases; junction bases not matched to a gene: 6. The CDR3 DNA reads TGTGCCAGCAGCCCCGGGACAGGGCAAAACTATGGCTACACCTTC. It encodes CASSPGTGQNYGYTF.

Concerning this clone itself: Compared with germline, one end of the junction differs, possibly owing to a read error. The genes are TRBV6-1 and TRBJ1-6; D unresolved. The CDR3 runs 13 residues. The germline CDR1 and CDR2 sequences are MNHNS and SASEGT. The DNA for the CDR3 is TGTGCCAGCATTGAAACGGCCCCATCGCCCCTCCACTTT. It specifies CASIETAPSPLHF.

The genes are TRBV9 and TRBJ1-5; D perhaps matches TRBD1 (5 bases). This CDR3 comprises 15 residues. Germline CDR1 and CDR2: SGDLS and YYNGEE. Trimming took off 0 bases at V and 6 bases at J, with 13 bases between the two ends. The CDR3 here is CASSVGQKRGQPQHF. The CDR3 nucleotides read TGTGCCAGCAGCGTAGGACAGAAGAGGGGTCAGCCCCAGCATTTT.

This clone was observed at least ten times. The chain carries TRBV6-2 or TRBV6-3 and TRBJ2-5; 12 nucleotides align to TRBD2. J gave up 5 bases and V 2 bases, and 9 bases lay outside the gene matches. Germline CDR1 reads MNHEY; CDR2 reads SVGEGT. There are 17 residues in the CDR3. The CDR3 DNA sequence: TGTGCCAGCAGTTACCCATCTAGCGGGGGGGTCGGGGAGACCCAGTACTTC. This codes for CASSYPSSGGVGETQYF.

The chain has TRBV19 and TRBJ1-5; 7 bases line up with TRBD1. The CDR3 has 15 residues. Germline lookup yields CDR1 LNHDA and CDR2 SQIVND (reference sequence). V lost 5 bases to trimming and J lost 4 bases; unmatched junction nucleotides: 8. As DNA, the CDR3 is TGTGCCAGTAGTCCGCACAGGGGCCTTAATCAGCCCCAGCATTTT. Translated: CASSPHRGLNQPQHF.

J is TRBJ1-5 and V is TRBV19; a possible D gene is TRBD1 (5 bases). This CDR3 comprises 18 residues. Germline CDR1 reads LNHDA; CDR2 reads SQIVND (reference sequence). Trimming took off 3 bases at V and 5 bases at J, with 23 bases between the two ends. In DNA, the CDR3 is TGTGCCAGTAGTATTTGGGAGTGGCAGGGCGGTTTCTATCAGCCCCAGCATTTT. The encoded protein is CASSIWEWQGGFYQPQHF. The full variable domain, its missing parts supplied by reference TRBV19 and TRBJ1-5, is DGGITQSPKYLFRKEGQNVTLSCEQNLNHDAMYWYRQDPGQGLRLIYYSQIVNDFQKGDIAEGYSVSREKKESFPLTVTSAQKNPTAFYLCASSIWEWQGGFYQPQHFGDGTRLSIL.

The gene calls are TRBV9 and TRBJ1-2; 7 nucleotides agree with TRBD1. V shed 0 bases, J shed 5 bases, and the junction held 1 base outside the gene matches. CDR1 and CDR2 (germline): SGDLS, YYNGEE. The CDR3 has 13 residues. The CDR3 DNA sequence: TGTGCCAGCAGCGTAGGACAGGGTTATGGCTACACCTTC. Translated, it gives CASSVGQGYGYTF.

The chain couples TRBV5-6 to TRBJ1-2; the match to TRBD1 covers 7 bases. J was trimmed by 8 bases and V by 4 bases; bases with no gene match: 26. This CDR3 has 19 amino acids. Per germline, CDR1 SGHDT and CDR2 YYEEEE. CDR3 loop: CASSPKRQGRTTDYLGYTF. In nucleotides, the CDR3 is TGTGCCAGCAGCCCAAAACGACAGGGTAGAACCACTGATTACCTGGGCTACACCTTC.

This sequence joins TRBV27 and TRBJ1-5, with 7 bases identical to TRBD1. The CDR3 length is 15 residues. Germline V CDR1 and CDR2: MNHEY, SMNVEV (reference sequence). The ends lost 3 bases at V and 5 bases at J; junction bases unmatched: 7. The CDR3 DNA follows: TGTGCCAGCAGTTTGGGCAGGGGGGAGGATCAGCCCCAGCATTTT. Translation: CASSLGRGEDQPQHF.

V and J are TRBV30 and TRBJ1-2; D is ambiguous. Trimming pared 3 bases from V and 8 bases from J, leaving 16 bases between. Germline CDR1 GTSNPN, CDR2 SVGIG (reference sequence). The CDR3 length is 13 residues. CDR3 bases: TGTGCCTGGAGCCTAGGCCCCGGGAGGGGCTACACCTTC. This codes for CAWSLGPGRGYTF.